A single sample is the source of the 14 T cell receptor beta chains below, sequenced in a study of T cell repertoires in cytomegalovirus infection (dated by TCRdb to between 2018 and 2020). Reads for this sample came from an Illumina HiSeq 1500. TCRdb redid the processing of the public reads, applying fastp at Q25 and MiXCR, and retained in-frame beta chains. Identical CDR3 proteins give one entry, which carries the most common genes and DNA. This sample is represented by about 240,000 distinct CDR3 sequences; more than 9% of them were singletons. 1.5% to 2% of the sample belongs to the ten largest clones. Material for sequencing was PBMCs. These receptors were collected from a human donor in good health (CMV status not recorded). Some clones in this sample may be carry-over from other donors' samples.

The chain employs TRBV6-8 and TRBJ2-2; a possible D gene is TRBD2 (7 bases). The V and J ends lost 7 bases and 7 bases respectively, with 16 bases between them. This CDR3 region has 14 residues. Germline CDR1 and CDR2: MNHGY and SAAAGT. The CDR3 sequence: CASTPRGAGGELFF. The DNA of the CDR3 is TGTGCCAGCACCCCCCGGGGGGCGGGCGGGGAGCTGTTTTTT.

As to this clonotype: A much larger clone lies a single base off, so this may be a read error. The V gene is TRBV6-2 or TRBV6-3, the J gene TRBJ2-5; D uncertain. The CDR3 is 13 amino acids. Germline CDR1 and CDR2: MNHEY and SVGEGT. V was cut by 5 bases and J by 7 bases, with 14 bases left in between. The CDR3 protein is CASSPNSPGTQYF. DNA of the CDR3: TGTGCCAGCAGTCCTAACTCACCGGGGACCCAGTACTTC.

This clonotype was seen only a few times. The chain is built from TRBV3-1 and TRBJ1-1; D gene uncertain. This CDR3 spans 13 amino acids. Per the germline V gene, CDR1 is LGHDT and CDR2 is YNNKEL (reference sequence). V gave up 3 bases and J gave up 4 bases, with 9 bases separating them. The CDR3 protein is CASSQVGSTEAFF. CDR3 nucleotides: TGTGCCAGCAGCCAGGTGGGATCCACTGAAGCTTTCTTT.

This clonotype was seen at least ten times. The rearrangement links TRBV7-9 to TRBJ2-3; 8 bases agree with TRBD1. The germline V gene encodes CDR1 SEHNR and CDR2 FQNEAQ (reference sequence). Losses at the gene ends were 5 bases for V and 1 base for J; bases not matched to a gene: 5. The CDR3 has 15 residues. The CDR3, as DNA: TGTGCCAGCAGCGGCGGGACAGGAGGCACAGATACGCAGTATTTT. Protein product: CASSGGTGGTDTQYF.

This clonotype has a single count. This may be a read error, as it is one base from a much larger clone. The chain uses TRBV5-6 and TRBJ1-4; D might be TRBD1 (5 bases). Trimming cost V 0 bases and J 10 bases, with 13 bases left between them. CDR3 size: 14 residues. Germline values: CDR1 SGHDT, CDR2 YYEEEE. The CDR3 DNA reads TGTGCCAGCAGCTTGGGAGCGGCGGGGGGAAAACTGTTTTTT. The encoded protein is CASSLGAAGGKLFF.

This clonotype was observed many times. The chain has TRBV6-6 and TRBJ2-3; TRBD1 aligns across 8 bases. Germline CDR1 is MNHNY and CDR2 is SVGAGI (reference sequence). V lost 4 bases, J lost 5 bases, and 8 bases stayed unmatched. CDR3 length: 15 residues. CDR3 sequence (DNA): TGTGCCAGCAGTTCCCTGGACAGGGTTGGAGATACGCAGTATTTT. Protein product: CASSSLDRVGDTQYF.

The chain couples TRBV5-1 to TRBJ2-1, with 12 bases lining up with TRBD2. The CDR3 sequence is 15 residues long. Germline V gives CDR1 SGHRS, CDR2 YFSETQ. After removal of 4 bases from V and 6 bases from J, the junction contained 5 bases not matched to a gene. CDR3: CASSLRLAGANEQFF. The CDR3 nucleotides are TGCGCCAGCAGCCTCCGACTAGCGGGAGCCAATGAGCAGTTCTTC.

This clonotype was recorded at least ten times. The chain combines TRBV7-2 with TRBJ1-1; D ambiguous. The CDR3 is made up of 15 amino acids. With 3 bases removed from V and 1 base from J, the gap between germline ends came to 12 bases. Germline values: CDR1 SGHTA, CDR2 FQGNSA. The CDR3 protein is CASSFGWAGNTEAFF. The CDR3 coding sequence is TGTGCCAGCAGCTTTGGGTGGGCAGGGAACACTGAAGCTTTCTTT. Full variable domain (remainder filled in from reference TRBV7-2 and TRBJ1-1): GAGVSQSPSNKVTEKGKDVELRCDPISGHTALYWYRQSLGQGLEFLIYFQGNSAPDKSGLPSDRFSAERTGGSVSTLTIQRTQQEDSAVYLCASSFGWAGNTEAFFGQGTRLTVV.

This clonotype was recorded at least ten times. The chain employs TRBV11-3 and TRBJ2-3, with D hard to call. Trimming took 3 bases from V and 2 from J, leaving 3 bases between them. This CDR3 region has 12 residues. CDR1 is SGHNT, CDR2 YENEEA, per germline. For the CDR3, the DNA is TGTGCCAGCAGCTTCGTCACAGATACGCAGTATTTT. This gives the protein CASSFVTDTQYF.

The chain has TRBV28 and TRBJ1-1; the D gene is possibly TRBD1 (5 bases). V gave up 0 bases and J gave up 4 bases, with 6 bases separating them. The CDR3 runs to 13 residues. Per the germline V gene, CDR1 is MDHEN and CDR2 is SYDVKM. Here the CDR3 DNA reads TGTGCCAGCAGTTTATGGACAGTCACTGAAGCTTTCTTT. Translation gives CASSLWTVTEAFF.

This clonotype was counted between two and nine times. This chain joins TRBV7-9 and TRBJ2-2; D not certain. Germline CDR1 reads SEHNR; CDR2 reads FQNEAQ (reference sequence). V dropped 0 bases and J dropped 6 bases, with 5 bases sitting between them. CDR3 length: 13 residues. CDR3 residues: CASSLAASGELFF. CDR3 bases: TGTGCCAGCAGCTTAGCGGCGTCCGGGGAGCTGTTTTTT.

This clonotype was seen a handful of times. V and J are TRBV6-4 and TRBJ2-1; TRBD2 matches 10 bases. From germline, CDR1 is MRHNA and CDR2 SNTAGT. J was trimmed by 7 bases and V by 3 bases; bases with no gene match: 6. The CDR3 is 15 amino acids. CDR3 DNA: TGTGCCAGCAGTGAATCCCTAGCGGGGGCGAATGAGCAGTTCTTC. Its protein product is CASSESLAGANEQFF.

This clonotype was seen ten or more times. The chain carries TRBV7-9 and TRBJ2-7; 9 bases fit TRBD1. The CDR3 is made up of 15 amino acids. Germline lookup yields CDR1 SEHNR and CDR2 FQNEAQ (reference sequence). V lost 0 bases to trimming and J lost 5 bases; unmatched junction nucleotides: 5. For the CDR3, the DNA is TGTGCCAGCAGCTTAGCCGGGACAGGGCCCCACGAGCAGTACTTC. It encodes CASSLAGTGPHEQYF.

Ten or more counts support this clonotype. CDR3 nucleotides: TGTGCCAGCAGCCCCCCGGGGAGCACAGATACGCAGTATTTT. It specifies CASSPPGSTDTQYF. This chain joins TRBV11-2 and TRBJ2-3; the D gene is possibly TRBD2 (5 bases). Germline V gene data show CDR1 as SGHAT and CDR2 as FQNNGV. The V end was cut by 5 bases, the J end by 0 bases, with 9 bases between. The CDR3 runs to 14 residues.